The 24 T cell receptor beta chains given below trace back to one sample, sequenced in a study of T cell responses to AZD1222 COVID-19 vaccine. Some clones are missing from TCRdb's copy, which holds only in-frame ones; the method was immunoSEQ multiplex PCR. The sample holds roughly 150,000 clones, approximately 90% seen once. Sequenced material: peripheral blood, taken on day 0 of AZD1222 vaccination. The receptors here all came from an adult in good health.

V and J are TRBV14 and TRBJ1-1; D is uncertain. The CDR3 is 13 residues long. The germline V gene has CDR1 SGHDN and CDR2 FVKESK. V lost 3 bases, J lost 2 bases, and 7 bases lay in between. The CDR3 protein is CASSHAANTEAFF. CDR3 DNA: TGTGCCAGCAGCCACGCGGCTAACACTGAAGCTTTCTTT.

The rearrangement joins TRBV9 to TRBJ1-1; D is undetermined. This CDR3 contains 14 residues. Germline assignment: CDR1 SGDLS and CDR2 YYNGEE. Between the trimmed V and J ends, which lost 1 base and 4 bases, there was a span of 11 bases. In nucleotides, the CDR3 is TGTGCCAGCAGCGTAATGGAGTTAGGCACTGAAGCTTTCTTT. Its protein product is CASSVMELGTEAFF.

This sequence joins TRBV6-2 or TRBV6-3 and TRBJ1-1; 7 nucleotides match TRBD1. CDR1 MNHEY and CDR2 SVGEGT come from the germline V gene. After removal of 5 bases from V and 1 base from J, the junction contained 4 bases not matched to a gene. CDR3 length equals 14 residues. The CDR3 DNA reads as TGTGCCAGCAGTAAACAGGGGAGGAACACTGAAGCTTTCTTT. It is translated as CASSKQGRNTEAFF.

The chain employs TRBV5-1 and TRBJ2-3, with D perhaps TRBD2 (6 bases). The germline V gene encodes CDR1 SGHRS and CDR2 YFSETQ. The V gene lost 2 bases and the J gene lost 0 bases, with 13 bases spanning the gap. The CDR3 extends over 16 amino acids. The CDR3 sequence: CASSFGTGPSTDTQYF. CDR3 nucleotide sequence: TGCGCCAGCAGCTTTGGGACTGGCCCTAGCACAGATACGCAGTATTTT.

The chain combines TRBV14 with TRBJ2-6; D not certain. There are 14 residues in the CDR3. Between the trimmed V and J ends, which lost 5 bases and 2 bases, there was a span of 7 bases. CDR1 is SGHDN and CDR2 is FVKESK in the germline V gene. CDR3 residues: CASSEQAGANVLTF. CDR3 coding DNA: TGTGCCAGCAGCGAGCAGGCTGGGGCCAACGTCCTGACTTTC.

The count of this clone is one. The chain couples TRBV7-2 to TRBJ1-5; 8 positions match TRBD1. V shed 3 bases, J shed 3 bases, and the junction held 4 bases outside the gene matches. The CDR3 extends over 15 amino acids. Germline loops: CDR1 SGHTA, CDR2 FQGNSA. CDR3 nucleotides: TGTGCCAGCAGCTTTCAGACAGGGGTCAATCAGCCCCAGCATTTT. It specifies CASSFQTGVNQPQHF. The full variable domain, its missing parts supplied by reference TRBV7-2 and TRBJ1-5, is GAGVSQSPSNKVTEKGKDVELRCDPISGHTALYWYRQSLGQGLEFLIYFQGNSAPDKSGLPSDRFSAERTGGSVSTLTIQRTQQEDSAVYLCASSFQTGVNQPQHFGDGTRLSIL.

The chain carries TRBV28 and TRBJ1-6; D is uncertain. Trimming stripped 6 bases from V and 0 bases from J, with 12 bases between. CDR1 is MDHEN and CDR2 is SYDVKM in the germline V gene. The CDR3 is 16 amino acids. The CDR3 loop reads CASRYRPSSYNSPLHF. The CDR3 DNA sequence: TGTGCCAGCAGATACCGGCCGAGCTCCTATAATTCACCCCTCCACTTT.

V usage is TRBV5-6 and J usage is TRBJ2-5; 9 bases fit TRBD2. Germline trimming cut 3 bases from V and 6 bases from J; bases unmatched to any gene: 9. This CDR3 is 15 amino acids long. Germline V gene lookup returns CDR1 SGHDT and CDR2 YYEEEE. Here the CDR3 reads CASSSLAGGPKTQYF. For the CDR3, the DNA is TGTGCCAGCAGCTCTTTGGCGGGGGGGCCCAAGACCCAGTACTTC.

The rearrangement links TRBV4-1 to TRBJ2-5; D is undetermined. The CDR3 runs 15 residues. Trimming removed 0 bases at V and 4 bases at J, with 12 bases between. Germline lookup yields CDR1 MGHRA and CDR2 YSYEKL. The CDR3 spells CASSQEGMSPETQYF. The CDR3 nucleotides read TGCGCCAGCAGCCAAGAAGGGATGTCTCCAGAGACCCAGTACTTC.

The chain recombines TRBV9 with TRBJ2-7; D might be TRBD1 or TRBD2, each matching 6 bases. Germline V gene sequence: CDR1 SGDLS, CDR2 YYNGEE. This CDR3 is built from 15 residues. V was cut by 0 bases and J by 2 bases, with 12 bases left in between. The CDR3 DNA follows: TGTGCCAGCAGCGTAGCCCCCGGGGGCACCTACGAGCAGTACTTC. Amino acid sequence: CASSVAPGGTYEQYF.

The chain couples TRBV5-5 to TRBJ2-7; D not certain. The germline gives CDR1 SGHKS, CDR2 YYEKEE (reference sequence). CDR3 size: 15 residues. Trimming pared 4 bases from V and 0 bases from J, leaving 14 bases between. The CDR3 coding sequence is TGTGCCAGCAGCCCCGAAGGGTCCACCTCCTACGAGCAGTACTTC. This codes for CASSPEGSTSYEQYF.

V is TRBV12-3 or TRBV12-4 and J is TRBJ1-2; D not certain. The germline V and J ends were trimmed by 5 bases and 6 bases, with 13 bases remaining between them. This CDR3 comprises 13 residues. The DNA of the CDR3 is TGTGCCAGCAGTCTAAAGGTGATCAATGGCTACACCTTC. Translated: CASSLKVINGYTF.

The chain has TRBV29-1 and TRBJ1-1; D gene ambiguous. Germline V gene data show CDR1 as SQVTM and CDR2 as ANQGSEA. Trimming removed 3 bases at V and 6 bases at J, with 17 bases between. The CDR3 runs 14 residues. In DNA, the CDR3 is TGCAGCGTTGATAGGGCCCTTGCCCGATCTGAAGCTTTCTTT. Protein product: CSVDRALARSEAFF.

This clone was seen just once. The chain couples TRBV5-6 to TRBJ1-2, with D unclear. Trimming took 0 bases from V and 4 from J, leaving 10 bases between them. The CDR3 is made up of 14 amino acids. Germline V gene sequence: CDR1 SGHDT, CDR2 YYEEEE. The CDR3 bases are TGTGCCAGCAGCTTGGAGGCCATTCTCTATGGCTACACCTTC. Translation gives CASSLEAILYGYTF.

This chain uses TRBV24-1 with TRBJ2-2; perhaps TRBD1 as D (5 bases). The V end was cut by 9 bases, the J end by 5 bases, with 18 bases between. The CDR3 is made up of 15 amino acids. The germline V gene encodes CDR1 KGHDR and CDR2 SFDVKD. This chain's CDR3 is CATPPLDIGTGELFF. The CDR3 nucleotides read TGTGCCACCCCTCCCCTGGACATAGGGACCGGGGAGCTGTTTTTT.

This clone has only one observation. The chain uses TRBV4-1 and TRBJ2-1; TRBD1 aligns across 12 bases. This CDR3 is 15 amino acids long. The V and J ends lost 3 bases and 8 bases, in that order; junction bases with no gene match: 5. Germline V lookup: CDR1 MGHRA, CDR2 YSYEKL. CDR3 sequence reads: CASSQGQGAADEQFF. CDR3 nucleotide sequence: TGCGCCAGCAGCCAGGGACAGGGGGCGGCGGATGAGCAGTTCTTC.

In nucleotides, the CDR3 is TGTGCCAGCAGCTTGTGGGAACCGGGCTATAATTCACCCCTCCACTTT. Translating it yields CASSLWEPGYNSPLHF. This rearrangement joins TRBV5-6 to TRBJ1-6; D is ambiguous. The CDR3 contains 16 residues. V was pared by 1 base and J by 3 bases, with 11 bases between. The germline gives CDR1 SGHDT, CDR2 YYEEEE.

The chain recombines TRBV7-2 with TRBJ2-3, with D uncertain. Between the trimmed V and J ends, which lost 3 bases and 5 bases, there was a span of 9 bases. This CDR3 region has 13 residues. Germline CDR1 and CDR2: SGHTA and FQGNSA. CDR3 DNA sequence: TGTGCCAGCAGCTTCAGGCGAGGAGATACGCAGTATTTT. It is translated as CASSFRRGDTQYF.

This sequence joins TRBV5-1 and TRBJ1-2, with D unresolved. This CDR3 region has 13 residues. Germline V gene data show CDR1 as SGHRS and CDR2 as YFSETQ. V gave up 1 base and J gave up 5 bases, with 9 bases separating them. The DNA for the CDR3 is TGCGCCAGCAGCTTGAGCTACTTATATGGCTACACCTTC. Translation gives CASSLSYLYGYTF. Based on the CDR3 plus reference TRBV5-1 and TRBJ1-2, the full variable domain is KAGVTQTPRYLIKTRGQQVTLSCSPISGHRSVSWYQQTPGQGLQFLFEYFSETQRNKGNFPGRFSGRQFSNSRSEMNVSTLELGDSALYLCASSLSYLYGYTFGSGTRLTVV.

The chain employs TRBV12-3 or TRBV12-4 and TRBJ1-2, with a possible D match to TRBD1 (5 bases). Trimming stripped 5 bases from V and 5 bases from J, with 12 bases between. This CDR3 has 13 amino acids. CDR3 loop: CASSPGGWYGYTF. The DNA for the CDR3 is TGTGCCAGCAGTCCGGGGGGGTGGTATGGCTACACCTTC.

The chain employs TRBV5-4 and TRBJ2-2; D may correspond to TRBD1 or TRBD2 (5 bases each). CDR1 is SGHNT and CDR2 is YYREEE in the germline V gene (reference sequence). CDR3 length: 19 amino acids. The V and J ends lost 2 bases and 0 bases respectively, with 20 bases between them. The chain's CDR3 is CASSFVSWGQGPNTGELFF. DNA of the CDR3: TGTGCCAGCAGCTTTGTGTCTTGGGGCCAGGGACCGAACACCGGGGAGCTGTTTTTT.

The V and J genes are TRBV6-2 or TRBV6-3 and TRBJ2-5, with TRBD2 identical over 11 bases. V was clipped by 6 bases and J by 5 bases; unmatched bases: 8. The germline V gene encodes CDR1 MNHEY and CDR2 SVGEGT. This CDR3 has 15 amino acids. Here the CDR3 reads CASSQTSGAGETQYF. The CDR3 region has the DNA TGTGCCAGCAGCCAGACTAGCGGGGCCGGCGAGACCCAGTACTTC.

The rearrangement links TRBV7-9 to TRBJ1-2; D is possibly TRBD1 (6 bases). CDR1 and CDR2 (germline): SEHNR, FQNEAQ (reference sequence). This CDR3 spans 15 amino acids. The V and J ends lost 4 bases and 4 bases respectively, with 16 bases between them. Here the CDR3 reads CASSSSTEGVYGYTF. CDR3 coding DNA: TGTGCCAGCAGCTCCTCGACAGAGGGGGTCTATGGCTACACCTTC. Looking up the rest from reference TRBV7-9 and TRBJ1-2 gives the full variable domain: DTGVSQNPRHKITKRGQNVTFRCDPISEHNRLYWYRQTLGQGPEFLTYFQNEAQLEKSRLLSDRFSAERPKGSFSTLEIQRTEQGDSAMYLCASSSSTEGVYGYTFGSGTRLTVV.

V usage is TRBV29-1 and J usage is TRBJ1-1, with D uncertain. The V end was cut by 6 bases, the J end by 1 base, with 6 bases between. In germline, CDR1 is SQVTM, CDR2 ANQGSEA. The CDR3 is 11 residues long. DNA for the CDR3: TGCAGCGTGGACGCGAACACTGAAGCTTTCTTT. Encoded protein: CSVDANTEAFF.